This TCR beta chain was found in a study of regulatory T cells in long-lasting Graves disease. Both iRepertoire HTBI primers and Arm-PCR of CDR3 regions were used to build the TCR beta libraries. TCRdb redid the calling of the multiplex PCR reads with MiXCR, one entry per CDR3 protein. The sample carries about 620,000 distinct CDR3 sequences, approximately 15% recorded once. From germline, CDR1 is DFQATT and CDR2 SNEGSKA (reference sequence). The CDR3 runs to 15 residues. V was pared by 3 bases and J by 6 bases, with 19 bases between. The time point denotes: newly diagnosed GD, antithyroid drugs for less than 3 months. PBMC RNA served as the TCR library source. The same sample was also used in a study of T cells in Graves' hyperthyroidism and ophthalmopathy. That work contributes: Most thyroid clonotypes expanded above 0.001 appeared in blood too.

The V gene is TRBV20-1, the J gene TRBJ2-3; D might be TRBD1 (6 bases). This receptor was identified in a woman in her twenties or thirties with Graves disease. The sequencing here drew on peripheral blood mononuclear cells (PBMCs), taken at new diagnosis, from a patient treated with antithyroid drugs. CDR3 DNA: TGCAGTGCTAGTGGGGGAAGGGGGTTCAGCGATACGCAGTATTTT. Protein sequence: CSASGGRGFSDTQYF.